This TCR beta chain was retrieved from a study of HIV-infected patients and healthy controls. CDR1 and CDR2 (germline): SGHAT, FQNNGV. This CDR3 has 14 amino acids. The V gene end was trimmed by 3 bases and the J gene end by 4 bases; junction bases not matched to a gene: 0. TCRdb re-called the 5' RACE reads with MiXCR, one entry per CDR3 protein. In the table there are more than 15,000 distinct CDR3 sequences, roughly 19% of which are singletons. The sequenced sample was CD8+ T cells from blood. The V call is TRBV11-2, the J call TRBJ2-2; 9 bases agree with TRBD2. This receptor was obtained from a human donor in good health. In nucleotides, the CDR3 is TGTGCCAGCAGCTTTAGCGGGGGCACCGGGGAGCTGTTTTTT. This gives the protein CASSFSGGTGELFF.